A selection of T cell receptor beta chains follows, all from one sample in a study of long-term antiretroviral therapy in people with HIV. Clones were read by immunoSEQ multiplex PCR, and TCRdb kept only the in-frame ones, dropping some. Here the sample spans under 30,000 clones, about 79% being singletons. The sample here was unsorted PBMCs, taken 0.7 years before starting antiretroviral therapy. The receptors were gathered from a man younger than 45 with HIV. CDR3s include the opening cysteine and the closing phenylalanine or tryptophan. Each record gives: J gene, D gene, clone size, CDR3 length, V gene, CDR3 protein, CDR3 DNA. The D gene is left open where the match is weak. Size tells how often a clone was seen (once, few, many) or the class of an expanded clone, and some rows leave it out.

j_gene: TRBJ2-2
d_gene: .
abundance: medium-sized
len: 13
v_gene: TRBV29-1
CDR3aa: CSVVHVGTGELFF
CDR3nt: TGCAGCGTAGTCCACGTAGGGACCGGGGAGCTGTTTTTT

j_gene: TRBJ2-7
d_gene: .
abundance: .
len: 15
v_gene: TRBV9
CDR3aa: CASSPKGGDSYEQYF
CDR3nt: TGTGCCAGCAGCCCCAAGGGGGGAGATTCCTACGAGCAGTACTTC

j_gene: TRBJ2-7
d_gene: .
abundance: .
len: 14
v_gene: TRBV2
CDR3aa: CASRMRQWNYEQYF
CDR3nt: TGTGCCAGCAGAATGAGACAGTGGAATTACGAGCAGTACTTC

j_gene: TRBJ1-2
d_gene: TRBD1
abundance: .
len: 14
v_gene: TRBV14
CDR3aa: CASSPGQYLYGYTF
CDR3nt: TGTGCCAGCAGCCCGGGACAGTACCTCTATGGCTACACCTTC

j_gene: TRBJ1-2
d_gene: TRBD1
abundance: .
len: 14
v_gene: TRBV6-1
CDR3aa: CASREDRGDYGYTF
CDR3nt: TGTGCCAGCAGGGAGGACAGGGGCGACTATGGCTACACCTTC

j_gene: TRBJ2-7
d_gene: TRBD1
abundance: .
len: 13
v_gene: TRBV5-4
CDR3aa: CASSLDRGREQYF
CDR3nt: TGTGCCAGCAGCTTGGACAGGGGGCGCGAGCAGTACTTC

j_gene: TRBJ1-1
d_gene: .
abundance: .
len: 15
v_gene: TRBV19
CDR3aa: CASSMGYRANTEAFF
CDR3nt: TGTGCCAGTAGTATGGGATACAGGGCCAACACTGAAGCTTTCTTT

j_gene: TRBJ2-5
d_gene: .
abundance: .
len: 18
v_gene: TRBV7-2
CDR3aa: CASSLEAFFGGSQETQYF
CDR3nt: TGTGCCAGCAGCTTAGAGGCGTTTTTCGGAGGGTCTCAAGAGACCCAGTACTTC

j_gene: TRBJ1-1
d_gene: .
abundance: .
len: 17
v_gene: TRBV30
CDR3aa: CAWSPYRVPYQDTEAFF
CDR3nt: TGTGCCTGGAGTCCCTACAGGGTTCCTTACCAGGACACTGAAGCTTTCTTT

j_gene: TRBJ2-5
d_gene: TRBD1
abundance: .
len: 11
v_gene: TRBV20-1
CDR3aa: CSAGTGETQYF
CDR3nt: TGCAGTGCGGGGACAGGGGAGACCCAGTACTTC

j_gene: TRBJ2-7
d_gene: .
abundance: .
len: 13
v_gene: TRBV6-1
CDR3aa: CASRKGGSYEQYF
CDR3nt: TGTGCCAGTCGGAAAGGGGGCTCCTACGAGCAGTACTTC

j_gene: TRBJ2-7
d_gene: .
abundance: .
len: 14
v_gene: TRBV28
CDR3aa: CATKVGDRFYEQYF
CDR3nt: TGTGCCACCAAAGTCGGGGACCGATTCTACGAGCAGTACTTC

j_gene: TRBJ2-6
d_gene: TRBD1
abundance: .
len: 15
v_gene: TRBV28
CDR3aa: CASSPQGSGANVLTF
CDR3nt: TGTGCCAGCAGTCCACAGGGGTCTGGGGCCAACGTCCTGACTTTC

j_gene: TRBJ1-4
d_gene: .
abundance: .
len: 15
v_gene: TRBV11-2
CDR3aa: CASSLITSLDEKLFF
CDR3nt: TGTGCCAGCAGCTTAATAACGTCCCTGGATGAAAAACTGTTTTTT

j_gene: TRBJ1-2
d_gene: .
abundance: .
len: 10
v_gene: TRBV2
CDR3aa: CASWGVGYTF
CDR3nt: TGTGCCAGCTGGGGGGTTGGCTACACCTTC

j_gene: TRBJ1-5
d_gene: .
abundance: few
len: 16
v_gene: TRBV4-1
CDR3aa: CASSQGSDLSNQPQHF
CDR3nt: TGCGCCAGCAGCCAAGGTTCGGACCTTAGCAATCAGCCCCAGCATTTT

j_gene: TRBJ2-1
d_gene: .
abundance: .
len: 13
v_gene: TRBV6-1
CDR3aa: CASSEAGWGEQFF
CDR3nt: TGTGCCAGCAGTGAAGCGGGTTGGGGTGAGCAGTTCTTC

j_gene: TRBJ2-7
d_gene: TRBD1
abundance: .
len: 15
v_gene: TRBV6-1
CDR3aa: CASSATGTDFYEQYF
CDR3nt: TGTGCCAGCAGTGCAACCGGGACAGACTTCTACGAGCAGTACTTC

j_gene: TRBJ1-2
d_gene: .
abundance: .
len: 13
v_gene: TRBV6-5
CDR3aa: CASRMGNLYGYTF
CDR3nt: TGTGCCAGCAGGATGGGGAACCTCTATGGCTACACCTTC

j_gene: TRBJ1-1
d_gene: TRBD1
abundance: .
len: 15
v_gene: TRBV27
CDR3aa: CASSLGQGGFTEAFF
CDR3nt: TGTGCCAGCAGTTTGGGACAGGGGGGATTCACTGAAGCTTTCTTT

j_gene: TRBJ1-1
d_gene: .
abundance: .
len: 11
v_gene: TRBV19
CDR3aa: CASSNRVEAFF
CDR3nt: TGTGCCAGTAGTAACAGGGTTGAAGCTTTCTTT

j_gene: TRBJ2-2
d_gene: TRBD2
abundance: .
len: 15
v_gene: TRBV6-1
CDR3aa: CASRLNSGYTGELFF
CDR3nt: TGTGCCAGCAGGTTAAATAGCGGGTACACCGGGGAGCTGTTTTTT

j_gene: TRBJ2-5
d_gene: .
abundance: .
len: 16
v_gene: TRBV5-6
CDR3aa: CASSLYRADPGETQYF
CDR3nt: TGTGCCAGCAGCTTGTACCGGGCGGATCCTGGGGAGACCCAGTACTTC

j_gene: TRBJ1-6
d_gene: TRBD1
abundance: .
len: 14
v_gene: TRBV27
CDR3aa: CASRRQGGNSPLHF
CDR3nt: TGTGCCAGCAGAAGACAGGGGGGAAATTCACCCCTCCACTTT

j_gene: TRBJ2-2
d_gene: .
abundance: .
len: 12
v_gene: TRBV7-9
CDR3aa: CASSRLDRELFF
CDR3nt: TGTGCCAGCAGCCGGTTGGACAGGGAGCTGTTTTTT